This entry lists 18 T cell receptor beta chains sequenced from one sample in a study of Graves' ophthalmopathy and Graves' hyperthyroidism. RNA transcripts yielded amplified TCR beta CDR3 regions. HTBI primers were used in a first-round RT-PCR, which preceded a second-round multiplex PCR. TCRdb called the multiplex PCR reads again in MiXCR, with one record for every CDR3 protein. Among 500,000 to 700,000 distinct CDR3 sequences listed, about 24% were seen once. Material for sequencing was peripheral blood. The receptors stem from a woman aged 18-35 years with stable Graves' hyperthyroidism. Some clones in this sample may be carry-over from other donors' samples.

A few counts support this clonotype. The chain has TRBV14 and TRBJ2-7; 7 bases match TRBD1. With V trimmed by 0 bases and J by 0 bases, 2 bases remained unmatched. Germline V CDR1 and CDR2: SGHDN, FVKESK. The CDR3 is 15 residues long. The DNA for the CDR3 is TGTGCCAGCAGCCAAGAGGGACAGTACTCCTACGAGCAGTACTTC. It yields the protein CASSQEGQYSYEQYF.

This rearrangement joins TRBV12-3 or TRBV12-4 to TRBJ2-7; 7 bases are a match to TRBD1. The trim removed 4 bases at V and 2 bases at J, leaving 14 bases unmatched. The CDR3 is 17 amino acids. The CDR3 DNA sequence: TGTGCCAGCAGTTACCAAACAGGGGACGCATTACCCTACGAGCAGTACTTC. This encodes CASSYQTGDALPYEQYF.

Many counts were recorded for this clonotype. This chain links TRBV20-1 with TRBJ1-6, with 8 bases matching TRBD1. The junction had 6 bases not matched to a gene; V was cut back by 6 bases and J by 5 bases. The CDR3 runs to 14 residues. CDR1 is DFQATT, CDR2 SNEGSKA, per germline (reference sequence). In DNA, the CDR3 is TGCAGTGCCAAACAGGGGGGCAATAATTCACCCCTCCACTTT. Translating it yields CSAKQGGNNSPLHF.

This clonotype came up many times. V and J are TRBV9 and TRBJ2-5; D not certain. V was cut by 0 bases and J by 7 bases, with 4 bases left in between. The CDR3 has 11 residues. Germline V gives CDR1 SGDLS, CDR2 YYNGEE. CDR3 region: CASSVERTQYF. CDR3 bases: TGTGCCAGCAGCGTAGAACGGACCCAGTACTTC.

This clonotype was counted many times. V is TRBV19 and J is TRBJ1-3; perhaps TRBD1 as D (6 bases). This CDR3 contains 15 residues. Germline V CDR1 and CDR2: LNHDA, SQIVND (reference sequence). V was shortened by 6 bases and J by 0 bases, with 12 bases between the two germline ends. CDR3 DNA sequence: TGTGCCAGTAGCCCCGGACAGTCCTCTGGAAACACCATATATTTT. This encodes CASSPGQSSGNTIYF.

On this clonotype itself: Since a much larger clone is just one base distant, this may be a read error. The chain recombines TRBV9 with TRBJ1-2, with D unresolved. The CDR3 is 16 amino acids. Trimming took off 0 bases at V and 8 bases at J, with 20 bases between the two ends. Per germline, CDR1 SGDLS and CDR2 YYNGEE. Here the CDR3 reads CASSVGEGSAYYGYTF. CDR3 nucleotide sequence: TGTGCCAGCAGCGTAGGCGAGGGATCCGCCTATTACGGCTACACCTTC.

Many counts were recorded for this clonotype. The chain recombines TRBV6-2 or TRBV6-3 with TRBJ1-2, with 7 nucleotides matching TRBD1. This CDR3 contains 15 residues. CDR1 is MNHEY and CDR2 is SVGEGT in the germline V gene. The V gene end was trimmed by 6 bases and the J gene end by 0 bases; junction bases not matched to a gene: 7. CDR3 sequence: CASSVTGRANYGYTF. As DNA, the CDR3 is TGTGCCAGCAGCGTGACAGGGAGGGCTAACTATGGCTACACCTTC.

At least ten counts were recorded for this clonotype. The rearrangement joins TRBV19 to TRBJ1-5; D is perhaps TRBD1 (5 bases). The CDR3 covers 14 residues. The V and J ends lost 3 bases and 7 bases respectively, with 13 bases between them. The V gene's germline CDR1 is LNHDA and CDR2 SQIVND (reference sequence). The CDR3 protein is CASSMAGYEQPQHF. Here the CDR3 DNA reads TGTGCCAGTAGTATGGCAGGGTATGAACAGCCCCAGCATTTT. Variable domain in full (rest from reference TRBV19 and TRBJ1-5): DGGITQSPKYLFRKEGQNVTLSCEQNLNHDAMYWYRQDPGQGLRLIYYSQIVNDFQKGDIAEGYSVSREKKESFPLTVTSAQKNPTAFYLCASSMAGYEQPQHFGDGTRLSIL.

CDR3 nucleotides: TGCAGTGTTCGTCGGGGCTTCGGGGAGCAGTACGTC. This codes for CSVRRGFGEQYV. The rearrangement joins TRBV20-1 to TRBJ2-7, with D perhaps given as TRBD1 or TRBD2 (5 bases each). Germline V gene data show CDR1 as DFQATT and CDR2 as SNEGSKA (reference sequence). The CDR3 has 12 residues. V gave up 7 bases and J gave up 7 bases, with 17 bases separating them.

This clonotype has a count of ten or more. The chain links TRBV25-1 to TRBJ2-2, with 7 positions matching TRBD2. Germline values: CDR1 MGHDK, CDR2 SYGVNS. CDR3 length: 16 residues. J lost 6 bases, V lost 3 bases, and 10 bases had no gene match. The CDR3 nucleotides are TGTGCCAGCAGTGATCCCCGGGAGGCCGAGGCCGGGGAGCTGTTTTTT. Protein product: CASSDPREAEAGELFF. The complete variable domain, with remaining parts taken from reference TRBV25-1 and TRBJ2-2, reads EADIYQTPRYLVIGTGKKITLECSQTMGHDKMYWYQQDPGMELHLIHYSYGVNSTEKGDLSSESTVSRIRTEHFPLTLESARPSHTSQYLCASSDPREAEAGELFFGEGSRLTVL.

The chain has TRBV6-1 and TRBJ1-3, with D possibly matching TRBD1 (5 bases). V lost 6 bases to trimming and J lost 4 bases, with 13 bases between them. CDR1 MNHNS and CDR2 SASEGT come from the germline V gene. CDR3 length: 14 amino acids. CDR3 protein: CASSRGLGGNTIYF. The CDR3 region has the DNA TGTGCCAGCAGCCGGGGACTAGGGGGAAACACCATATATTTT.

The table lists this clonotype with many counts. CDR3 region: CATRTGTNTEAFF. For the CDR3, the DNA is TGTGCCACCAGGACAGGGACGAACACTGAAGCTTTCTTT. This chain uses TRBV15 with TRBJ1-1; 7 bases map to TRBD1. This CDR3 has 13 amino acids. V dropped 6 bases and J dropped 1; count of bases not matched to a gene: 2. Per germline, CDR1 LNHNV and CDR2 YYDKDF (reference sequence). Filled out from reference TRBV15 and TRBJ1-1, the complete variable domain reads DAMVIQNPRYQVTQFGKPVTLSCSQTLNHNVMYWYQQKSSQAPKLLFHYYDKDFNNEADTPDNFQSRRPNTSFCFLDIRSPGLGDTAMYLCATRTGTNTEAFFGQGTRLTVV.

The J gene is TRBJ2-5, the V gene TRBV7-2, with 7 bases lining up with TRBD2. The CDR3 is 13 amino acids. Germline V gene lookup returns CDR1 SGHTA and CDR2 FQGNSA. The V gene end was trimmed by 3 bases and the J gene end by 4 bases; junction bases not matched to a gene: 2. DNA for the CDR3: TGTGCCAGCAGCTTTTGGGGGGGAGAGACCCAGTACTTC. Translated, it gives CASSFWGGETQYF.

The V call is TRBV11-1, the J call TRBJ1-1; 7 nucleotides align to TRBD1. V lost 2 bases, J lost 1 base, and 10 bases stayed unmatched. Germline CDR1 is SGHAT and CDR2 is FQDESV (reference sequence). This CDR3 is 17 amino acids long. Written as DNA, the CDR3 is TGTGCCAGCAGCTTATCCCCCTCAGGGGGGTGGAACACTGAAGCTTTCTTT. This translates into CASSLSPSGGWNTEAFF.

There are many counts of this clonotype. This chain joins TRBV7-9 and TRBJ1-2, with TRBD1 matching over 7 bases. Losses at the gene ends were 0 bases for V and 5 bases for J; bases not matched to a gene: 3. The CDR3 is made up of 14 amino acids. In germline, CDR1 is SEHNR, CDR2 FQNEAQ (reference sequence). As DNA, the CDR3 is TGTGCCAGCAGCTTAGCAGGGGGCTGGTATGGCTACACCTTC. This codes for CASSLAGGWYGYTF.

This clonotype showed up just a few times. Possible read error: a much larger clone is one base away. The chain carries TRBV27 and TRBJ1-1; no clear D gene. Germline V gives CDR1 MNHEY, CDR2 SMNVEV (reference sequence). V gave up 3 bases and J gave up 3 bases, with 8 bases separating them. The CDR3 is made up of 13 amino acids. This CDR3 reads CASSLFVDTEAFF. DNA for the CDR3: TGTGCCAGCAGTTTGTTTGTCGACACTGAAGCTTTCTTT.

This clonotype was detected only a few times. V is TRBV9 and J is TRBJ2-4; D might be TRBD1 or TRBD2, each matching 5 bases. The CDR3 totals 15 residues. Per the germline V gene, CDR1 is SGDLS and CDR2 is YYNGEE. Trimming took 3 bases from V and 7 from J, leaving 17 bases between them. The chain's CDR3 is CASSALPGSVNIQYF. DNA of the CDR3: TGTGCCAGCAGCGCCCTCCCAGGGAGTGTGAACATTCAGTACTTC.

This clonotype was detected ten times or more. The DNA for the CDR3 is TGTGCCAGCAGTGTATTAAGCACCGGGGAGCTGTTTTTT. It is translated as CASSVLSTGELFF. The chain recombines TRBV2 with TRBJ2-2; no clear D. Germline-derived CDR1 and CDR2 are SNHLY and FYNNEI. V shed 4 bases and J shed 4 bases, with 7 bases lying between them. CDR3 length: 13 residues.